Each of the 24 T cell receptor beta chains below was sequenced from the same sample in a study of OX40 agonist ivuxolimab in advanced cancers. Some clones are missing from TCRdb's copy, which holds only in-frame ones; the method was immunoSEQ multiplex PCR. The repertoire includes some 96,000 clones, about 91% of them detected once, and 0.54% sits in the top ten. The material sequenced was CD4+ or CD8+ T cells sorted from blood, taken in a trial of the OX40 agonist ivuxolimab. The receptor set was obtained from an adult with an advanced solid tumor such as melanoma, head and neck, liver or kidney cancer.

This chain uses TRBV6-5 with TRBJ2-1, with no clear D. This CDR3 comprises 12 residues. V lost 8 bases and J lost 7, with 12 bases in between. Per the germline V gene, CDR1 is MNHEY and CDR2 is SVGAGI. The CDR3 sequence: CASAAAWNEQFF. CDR3 nucleotides: TGTGCCAGCGCAGCAGCGTGGAATGAGCAGTTCTTC.

The chain joins TRBV2 to TRBJ1-4; D remains unclear. CDR3 length: 12 amino acids. CDR1 SNHLY and CDR2 FYNNEI come from the germline V gene. Trimming took off 4 bases at V and 8 bases at J, with 8 bases between the two ends. The CDR3 nucleotides read TGTGCCAGCAGTGGGGAAAGGGAAAAACTGTTTTTT. It translates to CASSGEREKLFF.

The rearrangement joins TRBV19 to TRBJ1-5; TRBD1 might be the D (5 bases). Trimming stripped 10 bases from V and 6 bases from J, with 22 bases between. This CDR3 region has 15 residues. Germline V lookup: CDR1 LNHDA, CDR2 SQIVND (reference sequence). The CDR3 nucleotides read TGTGCCACCGCGACGTCCGGGCTAAGGGGTCAGCCCCAGCATTTT. The encoded protein is CATATSGLRGQPQHF.

V usage is TRBV9 and J usage is TRBJ2-7; 13 bases align to TRBD2. Per germline, CDR1 SGDLS and CDR2 YYNGEE. This CDR3 contains 14 residues. V lost 3 bases to trimming and J lost 6 bases; unmatched junction nucleotides: 3. CDR3 bases: TGTGCCAGCAGCGGGGGACTAGCGGGATTCGAGCAGTACTTC. It codes for CASSGGLAGFEQYF.

This clone was seen once. The chain combines TRBV5-4 with TRBJ2-2, with 13 bases lining up with TRBD2. The CDR3 covers 16 residues. Germline CDR1 is SGHNT and CDR2 is YYREEE (reference sequence). The junction had 8 bases not matched to a gene; V was cut back by 5 bases and J by 7 bases. The CDR3 DNA is TGTGCCAGCAGTTTACTAGCGGGAGGGCCCGGCGGGGAGCTGTTTTTT. Amino acids: CASSLLAGGPGGELFF.

The gene calls are TRBV11-2 and TRBJ2-1; a weak D match, TRBD2 (6 bases). Trimming took off 5 bases at V and 5 bases at J, with 19 bases between the two ends. Germline V gene data show CDR1 as SGHAT and CDR2 as FQNNGV. There are 16 residues in the CDR3. This CDR3 reads CASSPTHTGANNEQFF. The CDR3 DNA reads TGTGCCAGCAGCCCGACCCACACGGGAGCCAACAATGAGCAGTTCTTC.

The V and J genes are TRBV2 and TRBJ2-1, with D uncertain. Germline CDR1 is SNHLY and CDR2 is FYNNEI. The CDR3 is 17 amino acids. With 1 base removed from V and 0 bases from J, the gap between germline ends came to 13 bases. The DNA for the CDR3 is TGTGCCAGCAGTGAAGTTCTTTTCGTTTCCTCCTACAATGAGCAGTTCTTC. Protein product: CASSEVLFVSSYNEQFF.

V gene TRBV28 combines with J gene TRBJ2-6, with D possibly matching TRBD2 (5 bases). Germline-derived CDR1 and CDR2 are MDHEN and SYDVKM. Trimming shortened V by 7 bases and J by 3 bases, and 10 bases separated the two germline ends. The CDR3 runs to 14 residues. The CDR3 nucleotides read TGTGCCAGCATAGAGGGCGGTGGGGCCAACGTCCTGACTTTC. It encodes CASIEGGGANVLTF.

The count of this clone is one. This rearrangement joins TRBV10-3 to TRBJ2-1, with D possibly matching TRBD1 (5 bases). V was clipped by 6 bases and J by 4 bases, with 10 bases between them. The CDR3 sequence is 13 residues long. Germline CDR1 reads ENHRY; CDR2 reads SYGVKD. The CDR3 DNA reads as TGTGCCATCAGAGGGGCGGATTACAATGAGCAGTTCTTC. The encoded protein is CAIRGADYNEQFF.

The V gene is TRBV29-1, the J gene TRBJ2-5; TRBD1 might be the D (6 bases). V was trimmed by 6 bases and J by 2 bases, leaving 13 bases between them. Germline CDR1 is SQVTM and CDR2 is ANQGSEA. The CDR3 runs 13 residues. The CDR3, as DNA: TGCAGCGTGGCCGTCCAGGGGCAAGAGACCCAGTACTTC. Its translation is CSVAVQGQETQYF.

The chain joins TRBV28 to TRBJ2-4, with no clear D. This CDR3 contains 15 residues. Trimming cost V 7 bases and J 0 bases, with 13 bases left between them. The germline CDR1 and CDR2 sequences are MDHEN and SYDVKM. CDR3 sequence (DNA): TGTGCCAGCATGAGTAGGGTACTAGCCAAAAACATTCAGTACTTC. Translated: CASMSRVLAKNIQYF.

This clone was found once. The J gene is TRBJ1-2, the V gene TRBV15; D unresolved. This CDR3 is built from 13 residues. Trimming took 1 base from V and 7 from J, leaving 10 bases between them. From germline, CDR1 is LNHNV and CDR2 YYDKDF (reference sequence). The CDR3: CATSRVLLIGYTF. CDR3 DNA: TGTGCCACCAGCAGAGTCCTGCTTATTGGCTACACCTTC.

This rearrangement joins TRBV25-1 to TRBJ2-1; 8 bases line up with TRBD2. Trimming took 1 base from V and 5 from J; bases not matched to a gene: 4. The CDR3 has 15 amino acids. CDR1 MGHDK and CDR2 SYGVNS come from the germline V gene. The CDR3 sequence: CASSESVSGNNEQFF. In DNA form, the CDR3 reads TGTGCCAGCAGTGAATCTGTTAGCGGGAACAATGAGCAGTTCTTC.

The V gene is TRBV7-9, the J gene TRBJ2-1; 8 nucleotides agree with TRBD2. The CDR3 loop spans 15 amino acids. CDR1 SEHNR and CDR2 FQNEAQ come from the germline V gene (reference sequence). Germline trimming cut 4 bases from V and 0 bases from J; bases unmatched to any gene: 2. Here the CDR3 DNA reads TGTGCCAGCAGCTCCCGGGAGGGCTCCTACAATGAGCAGTTCTTC. This sequence encodes CASSSREGSYNEQFF.

A few counts support this clone. The chain joins TRBV6-5 to TRBJ2-7; D not resolved. Germline CDR1 MNHEY, CDR2 SVGAGI. The CDR3 runs to 14 residues. Trimming stripped 3 bases from V and 0 bases from J, with 9 bases between. CDR3 coding DNA: TGTGCCAGCAGTTATTTCACGGACTCCTACGAGCAGTACTTC. Its protein product is CASSYFTDSYEQYF.

The chain employs TRBV5-4 and TRBJ1-2; 8 bases align to TRBD1. J lost 3 bases, V lost 1 base, and 2 bases had no gene match. This CDR3 has 14 residues. Germline CDR1 is SGHNT and CDR2 is YYREEE (reference sequence). As DNA, the CDR3 is TGTGCCAGCAGCTTGCCACAGGGGGACTATGGCTACACCTTC. It is translated as CASSLPQGDYGYTF.

The chain is built from TRBV5-1 and TRBJ1-2; TRBD1 aligns across 9 bases. V trimming: 0 bases; J trimming: 6 bases; junction bases outside the gene matches: 9. This CDR3 region has 16 residues. CDR1 is SGHRS, CDR2 YFSETQ, per germline. The CDR3 sequence: CASSLAGTGKADGYTF. In DNA form, the CDR3 reads TGCGCCAGCAGCTTGGCCGGGACAGGGAAGGCAGATGGCTACACCTTC.

The chain combines TRBV4-3 with TRBJ1-2, with 10 bases matching TRBD1. Germline values: CDR1 LGHNA, CDR2 YSLEER. V lost 0 bases and J lost 4; bases outside the gene matches: 8. The CDR3 spans 17 residues. CDR3 region: CASSQEIGTGASYGYTF. The DNA of the CDR3 is TGCGCCAGCAGCCAAGAAATCGGGACAGGGGCATCCTATGGCTACACCTTC.

The chain employs TRBV7-3 and TRBJ2-7, with TRBD1 matching over 7 bases. Germline lookup yields CDR1 SGHTA and CDR2 FQGTGA. The V and J ends lost 5 bases and 9 bases, in that order; junction bases with no gene match: 10. The CDR3 length is 13 residues. In DNA form, the CDR3 reads TGTGCCAGCAGCACAACAGGGGCTAGTGTGCAGTACTTC. Its translation is CASSTTGASVQYF.

V is TRBV10-3 and J is TRBJ2-7, with 10 bases lining up with TRBD1. Germline-derived CDR1 and CDR2 are ENHRY and SYGVKD. The V gene end was trimmed by 2 bases and the J gene end by 7 bases; junction bases not matched to a gene: 5. The CDR3 is 14 residues long. CDR3 sequence reads: CAISERQGAEEQYF. The CDR3 bases are TGTGCCATCAGTGAGCGACAGGGGGCAGAAGAGCAGTACTTC.

This chain uses TRBV4-2 with TRBJ2-3, with TRBD2 matching over 8 bases. V trimming: 0 bases; J trimming: 6 bases; junction bases outside the gene matches: 2. Germline loops: CDR1 LGHNA, CDR2 YNFKEQ. The CDR3 totals 14 residues. The CDR3 region has the DNA TGTGCCAGCAGCCAAGAACTAGCGGCCGATACGCAGTATTTT. It is translated as CASSQELAADTQYF.

V usage is TRBV9 and J usage is TRBJ2-2; 7 bases match TRBD1. V lost 0 bases, J lost 6 bases, and 17 bases stayed unmatched. Germline V lookup: CDR1 SGDLS, CDR2 YYNGEE. The CDR3 spans 19 residues. The CDR3 DNA is TGTGCCAGCAGCGTAGGGATGGTACACAGGGGAAGGGGCGCCGGGGAGCTGTTTTTT. It is translated as CASSVGMVHRGRGAGELFF.

The chain carries TRBV5-4 and TRBJ2-3; a weak D match, TRBD2 (5 bases). Germline CDR1 and CDR2: SGHNT and YYREEE (reference sequence). V lost 4 bases, J lost 3 bases, and 9 bases lay in between. The length of the CDR3 is 13 residues. As DNA, the CDR3 is TGTGCCAGCAGCCTCCCGGGGACAGATACGCAGTATTTT. Residues: CASSLPGTDTQYF.

This sequence joins TRBV6-1 and TRBJ1-5, with 10 bases identical to TRBD1. Trimming took 5 bases from V and 2 from J; bases not matched to a gene: 3. This CDR3 is 15 amino acids long. The germline V gene has CDR1 MNHNS and CDR2 SASEGT. The CDR3 loop is CASSRQGAGNQPQHF. The CDR3 DNA sequence: TGTGCCAGCAGTAGACAGGGGGCTGGCAATCAGCCCCAGCATTTT.